One sample yielded the 18 T cell receptor beta chains listed below, sequenced in a study of control samples from healthy donors and cancer patients. The method was immunoSEQ multiplex PCR; TCRdb's version includes in-frame clones alone and lacks a portion of them. The sample yields around 120,000 clones, approximately 90% seen once. Material for sequencing was blood. These receptors all come from a woman aged 18-29 years in good health.

V usage is TRBV6-2 or TRBV6-3 and J usage is TRBJ1-1, with a weak D call TRBD1 (5 bases). This CDR3 contains 14 residues. The V and J ends lost 6 bases and 4 bases respectively, with 15 bases between them. In germline, CDR1 is MNHEY, CDR2 SVGEGT. The CDR3 region is CASRYPGQLTEAFF. The CDR3 bases are TGTGCCAGCAGGTACCCAGGGCAGCTCACTGAAGCTTTCTTT.

V and J are TRBV7-8 and TRBJ2-7, with TRBD1 as a possible D gene (8 bases). Germline loops: CDR1 SGHVS, CDR2 FQNEAQ. This CDR3 spans 12 amino acids. V lost 10 bases and J 5 bases, leaving 15 bases between the germline ends. The CDR3 DNA sequence: TGTGCCACCAGGACAGGGAGGGACGAGCAGTACTTC. Translating it yields CATRTGRDEQYF.

This chain links TRBV3-1 (or the pseudogene TRBV3-2) with TRBJ2-2; a weak D match, TRBD1 (5 bases). CDR3 length: 21 amino acids. V lost 7 bases, J lost 1 base, and 31 bases lay in between. Germline V gives CDR1 LGHDT, CDR2 YNNKEL (reference sequence). The CDR3 sequence: CASNTLLTASGSLWNTGELFF. For the CDR3, the DNA is TGTGCCAGCAACACTCTATTGACAGCCTCAGGGTCCCTCTGGAACACCGGGGAGCTGTTTTTT.

The gene calls are TRBV10-3 and TRBJ2-7, with 7 bases that match TRBD1. The V gene's germline CDR1 is ENHRY and CDR2 SYGVKD. The CDR3 extends over 13 amino acids. Trimming took 9 bases from V and 2 from J; bases not matched to a gene: 7. The CDR3 region is CAIARDSTYEQYF. Here the CDR3 DNA reads TGTGCCATAGCCCGGGACAGCACCTACGAGCAGTACTTC.

V usage is TRBV4-3 and J usage is TRBJ1-1, with D possibly TRBD1 on 5 matching bases. Trimming pared 0 bases from V and 10 bases from J, leaving 21 bases between. CDR1 and CDR2 (germline): LGHNA, YSLEER. The CDR3 is 16 amino acids. The CDR3 DNA reads as TGCGCCAGCAGCCAAGATAGCTTGGCGGGCGAGGGGCGAGCTTTCTTT. Amino acids: CASSQDSLAGEGRAFF.

The V and J genes are TRBV10-2 and TRBJ2-7; D is ambiguous. Germline CDR1 and CDR2: WSHSY and SAAADI. The CDR3 runs to 11 residues. V was pared by 6 bases and J by 3 bases, with 6 bases between. CDR3 DNA sequence: TGCGCCAGCAGGGTTAGCTACGAGCAGTACTTC. This codes for CASRVSYEQYF.

The chain uses TRBV10-3 and TRBJ1-1; D may be TRBD1 (6 bases). V was trimmed by 0 bases and J by 3 bases, leaving 20 bases between them. From germline, CDR1 is ENHRY and CDR2 SYGVKD. CDR3 length equals 18 residues. CDR3 loop: CAISESDKTGIWDTEAFF. CDR3 DNA: TGTGCCATCAGTGAGTCGGATAAAACAGGGATATGGGACACTGAAGCTTTCTTT.

This clone was found a few times. The chain employs TRBV27 and TRBJ2-7; 12 bases match TRBD2. The CDR3 is made up of 19 amino acids. The V gene's germline CDR1 is MNHEY and CDR2 SMNVEV (reference sequence). The trim removed 5 bases at V and 2 bases at J, leaving 16 bases unmatched. CDR3 amino acids: CASSTPGLAGPIGPYEQYF. In DNA, the CDR3 is TGTGCCAGCAGTACACCGGGACTAGCGGGCCCCATCGGCCCCTACGAGCAGTACTTC.

The rearrangement uses TRBV6-2 or TRBV6-3 and TRBJ2-7, with 8 positions matching TRBD1. CDR3 length: 15 residues. Germline values: CDR1 MNHEY, CDR2 SVGEGT. Germline trimming cut 6 bases from V and 4 bases from J; bases unmatched to any gene: 11. The CDR3 here is CASSETGVRSYEQYF. The CDR3, as DNA: TGTGCCAGCAGCGAGACAGGGGTGCGTTCTTACGAGCAGTACTTC.

The chain uses TRBV15 and TRBJ1-6; D might be TRBD1 (5 bases). V was shortened by 5 bases and J by 9 bases, with 17 bases between the two germline ends. Germline lookup yields CDR1 LNHNV and CDR2 YYDKDF (reference sequence). This CDR3 is 15 amino acids long. The CDR3 nucleotides read TGTGCCACCAGCTCGGGGGGGGTCTGGGCTTCACCCCTCCACTTT. Amino acid sequence: CATSSGGVWASPLHF.

This chain links TRBV28 with TRBJ1-1; D is unresolved. Germline CDR1 reads MDHEN; CDR2 reads SYDVKM. The length of the CDR3 is 14 residues. Trimming stripped 5 bases from V and 1 base from J, with 11 bases between. CDR3 coding DNA: TGTGCCAGCAGTGGGAGGTGGAAGAACACTGAAGCTTTCTTT. Its protein is CASSGRWKNTEAFF.

The chain recombines TRBV3-1 (or the pseudogene TRBV3-2) with TRBJ2-3, with TRBD2 matching over 7 bases. CDR1 is LGHDT and CDR2 is YNNKEL in the germline V gene (reference sequence). The length of the CDR3 is 16 residues. The V gene end was trimmed by 0 bases and the J gene end by 0 bases; junction bases not matched to a gene: 3. The CDR3 loop reads CASSQDIGRSTDTQYF. The CDR3 DNA reads TGTGCCAGCAGCCAAGATATCGGGAGGAGCACAGATACGCAGTATTTT.

The chain uses TRBV10-2 and TRBJ1-3; no clear D gene. There are 11 residues in the CDR3. Germline CDR1 reads WSHSY; CDR2 reads SAAADI. The germline V and J ends were trimmed by 5 bases and 9 bases, with 8 bases remaining between them. The CDR3 is CASSSDVTIYF. The CDR3 DNA sequence: TGCGCCAGCAGTTCGGATGTCACCATATATTTT.

This clone was counted a single time. The chain employs TRBV6-2 or TRBV6-3 and TRBJ2-2; no definite D call. CDR1 MNHEY and CDR2 SVGEGT come from the germline V gene. CDR3 length: 12 residues. V lost 6 bases and J 2 bases, leaving 4 bases between the germline ends. Written as DNA, the CDR3 is TGTGCCAGCAGCCTCAACACCGGGGAGCTGTTTTTT. This translates into CASSLNTGELFF.

The chain is built from TRBV7-9 and TRBJ2-5; 11 bases align to TRBD2. The germline V gene encodes CDR1 SEHNR and CDR2 FQNEAQ (reference sequence). CDR3 length: 17 residues. J was trimmed by 1 base and V by 5 bases; bases with no gene match: 9. The CDR3 DNA is TGTGCCAGCAGCGCCCCGGCTAGCGGGGGGTTCCAAGAGACCCAGTACTTC. This encodes CASSAPASGGFQETQYF.

This clone was seen once. The chain combines TRBV7-8 with TRBJ1-2, with D unclear. The V gene's germline CDR1 is SGHVS and CDR2 FQNEAQ. This CDR3 contains 15 residues. V lost 5 bases to trimming and J lost 0 bases, with 13 bases between them. CDR3 DNA: TGTGCCAGCAGCCTGTTGATCGGGCCTAACTATGGCTACACCTTC. This sequence encodes CASSLLIGPNYGYTF. Complete variable domain (other parts from reference TRBV7-8 and TRBJ1-2): GAGVSQSPRYKVAKRGQDVALRCDPISGHVSLFWYQQALGQGPEFLTYFQNEAQLDKSGLPSDRFFAERPEGSVSTLKIQRTQQEDSAVYLCASSLLIGPNYGYTFGSGTRLTVV.

The chain uses TRBV29-1 and TRBJ2-7, with D perhaps being TRBD1 or TRBD2 (6 bases each). The germline V and J ends were trimmed by 4 bases and 6 bases, with 16 bases remaining between them. This CDR3 spans 13 amino acids. CDR1 and CDR2 from the germline V gene are SQVTM and ANQGSEA. In nucleotides, the CDR3 is TGCAGCGTTGCTAGTTTAGGGGGGTCCGAGCAGTACTTC. Encoded protein: CSVASLGGSEQYF.

The J gene is TRBJ1-4, the V gene TRBV28; TRBD1 is a possible D gene (6 bases). CDR3 size: 16 residues. V shed 8 bases and J shed 7 bases, with 23 bases lying between them. Germline V lookup: CDR1 MDHEN, CDR2 SYDVKM. The CDR3 is CASGGSWKTVTEKLFF. The DNA of the CDR3 is TGTGCCAGCGGGGGCTCCTGGAAGACAGTGACTGAAAAACTGTTTTTT.